These T cell receptor beta chains were read from a single sample in a study of cytomegalovirus exposure and HLA in healthy donors. TCRdb's table, derived via immunoSEQ multiplex PCR, lists solely in-frame clones and lacks some. The repertoire holds fewer than 250,000 clones, with roughly 83% as singletons. Sequenced input: PBMCs. The origin of the receptors is a woman in her forties or fifties in good health and CMV-seronegative. The CDR3 runs from the conserved cysteine through the conserved F or W. A D gene is named only where the DNA matches it firmly. Clone sizes are given selectively: once, few, many, or a class where the clone is expanded.

v_gene	j_gene	d_gene	abundance	CDR3aa
TRBV5-1	TRBJ1-2	TRBD1	once	CASSAGQGAPNYGYTF
TRBV5-1	TRBJ2-2	TRBD2	NA	CASSGLAGGNTGELFF
TRBV7-3	TRBJ2-7	TRBD1	NA	CASSLNGQGDYEQYF
TRBV5-6	TRBJ2-7	NA	NA	CASSLGEGHPYEQYF
TRBV20-1	TRBJ2-2	NA	NA	CSARIRGELFF
TRBV6-6	TRBJ1-6	NA	NA	CASTTTSYNSPLHF
TRBV5-5	TRBJ2-1	NA	NA	CASTEGDNEQFF
TRBV5-5	TRBJ1-6	TRBD1	few	CASSPRMPGQGINSPLHF
TRBV2	TRBJ1-2	NA	NA	CASSERYGGGNGYTF
TRBV19	TRBJ2-2	NA	NA	CASSPGGLRELFF
TRBV4-2	TRBJ2-1	TRBD2	NA	CASSQDHSSGSHNEQFF
TRBV4-3	TRBJ2-1	NA	NA	CASSHAFGAGRNEQFF
TRBV7-2	TRBJ2-1	NA	NA	CASSLVRARVDEQFF
TRBV28	TRBJ2-7	NA	once	CASTRGLYEQYF
TRBV6-1	TRBJ1-5	NA	NA	CASSEPQGGRNQPQHF
TRBV7-9	TRBJ1-6	NA	NA	CASSLGRASYNSPLHF
TRBV5-6	TRBJ2-5	NA	NA	CASRAGNQETQYF
TRBV6-5	TRBJ2-2	NA	NA	CASTLLGGDTGELFF
TRBV19	TRBJ1-2	NA	NA	CASSINRANYGYTF
TRBV5-1	TRBJ2-2	TRBD2	NA	CASSLSGKNTGELFF
TRBV5-1	TRBJ2-2	NA	NA	CASRLSGSPGELFF
TRBV10-3	TRBJ1-1	NA	NA	CAIWGGAYLNTEAFF
TRBV28	TRBJ1-2	NA	once	CASSLSGSLYHTF
TRBV7-2	TRBJ2-3	NA	NA	CASSLWGVKSDTQYF
TRBV5-4	TRBJ2-5	TRBD2	once	CASSWGTSTETQYF
TRBV6-1	TRBJ2-7	NA	NA	CAIGAYEQYF
TRBV9	TRBJ2-3	TRBD1	few	CASSPFPRGDTQYF
TRBV28	TRBJ1-1	NA	NA	CASSLSSHGTEAFF
TRBV5-4	TRBJ2-3	TRBD1	NA	CASSSDRGPRTDTQYF
TRBV7-9	TRBJ2-1	TRBD2	NA	CASSGTSGGANEQFF
TRBV29-1	TRBJ1-2	TRBD1	NA	CSVGQGTNYGYTF
TRBV18	TRBJ2-7	NA	NA	CASSPRVFYEQYF
TRBV11-1	TRBJ2-1	TRBD2	NA	CASSLTSGIYNEQFF
TRBV28	TRBJ2-6	NA	NA	CASSLRTPGANVLTF
TRBV18	TRBJ1-2	NA	NA	CASSPNKAGDVHTF
TRBV30	TRBJ1-1	NA	NA	CAWSVGATEAFF
TRBV28	TRBJ2-7	NA	NA	CASSLPTGSSYEQYF
TRBV7-8	TRBJ1-2	TRBD1	NA	CASSLVGQGSGYTF
TRBV29-1	TRBJ1-2	TRBD1	NA	CSGALRQGGGYTF
TRBV6-6	TRBJ2-7	TRBD2	NA	CASNLAGGAYEQYF
TRBV5-1	TRBJ2-1	TRBD1	once	CASSSGQGGNEQFF
TRBV19	TRBJ2-5	TRBD1	once	CASSIGQGAVLETQYF
TRBV28	TRBJ1-2	NA	NA	CASRSVGSRGYTF
TRBV5-4	TRBJ2-1	NA	NA	CASSFSSINEQFF
TRBV2	TRBJ2-3	TRBD2	NA	CAGISGGAADTQYF
TRBV29-1	TRBJ2-1	NA	once	CSASSWEDLYNEQFF